This TCR beta chain was found in a study of shared clonotypes between healthy human individuals. Losses at the gene ends were 1 base for V and 8 bases for J; bases not matched to a gene: 10. Germline V CDR1 and CDR2: MGHRA, YSYEKL. The CDR3 loop spans 16 amino acids. Measured with immunoSEQ multiplex PCR; TCRdb has only the in-frame clones, and not every one. In the table there are about 1,900,000 clones, about 95% of which are singletons. This clone was counted a single time. Naive CD8 cells, CD45RO-negative and positively selected for CCR7, excluded terminally differentiated effector memory CD45RA+ cells.

V is TRBV4-1 and J is TRBJ1-2, with 10 bases identical to TRBD1. The TCR comes from a man aged 18-30 years in good health. The sequencing sample was made of naive CD8+ T cells sorted from blood. The CDR3 spells CASSQVGGTGADGYTF. In DNA form, the CDR3 reads TGCGCCAGCAGCCAAGTAGGAGGGACAGGGGCTGACGGCTACACCTTC.